The 20 T cell receptor beta chains below come from one sample, sequenced in a study of blood T cells in healthy people across ages. The second PCR ran about 6 to 11 cycles with a sample-barcoded 5' primer and J-beta primers. TCRdb ran MiXCR on the 5' RACE reads and lists one entry per CDR3 protein. This table has under 2,000,000 distinct CDR3 sequences, 49% appearing once. The sample comprised blood. The receptors derive from a woman aged 40-49 years in good health.

V usage is TRBV6-5 and J usage is TRBJ1-2, with 10 bases matching TRBD1. Per germline, CDR1 MNHEY and CDR2 SVGAGI. With V trimmed by 5 bases and J by 7 bases, 10 bases remained unmatched. The CDR3 sequence is 15 residues long. CDR3: CASSPLDRGLGGYTF. DNA of the CDR3: TGTGCCAGCAGTCCCTTAGACAGGGGGCTTGGTGGCTACACCTTC.

The chain uses TRBV20-1 and TRBJ2-3, with TRBD2 matching 10 bases. CDR3 length equals 17 residues. The V segment lost 6 bases and the J segment 1 base; nucleotides outside the gene matches: 13. The germline V gene encodes CDR1 DFQATT and CDR2 SNEGSKA (reference sequence). CDR3 loop: CSAPPGLAGDRTDTQYF. The DNA for the CDR3 is TGCAGTGCCCCTCCGGGGCTAGCGGGGGACCGCACAGATACGCAGTATTTT.

This clonotype has only a few counts. The rearrangement links TRBV7-9 to TRBJ2-5, with 9 bases aligning to TRBD1. The CDR3 sequence is 17 residues long. Per germline, CDR1 SEHNR and CDR2 FQNEAQ (reference sequence). The V segment lost 4 bases and the J segment 4 bases; nucleotides outside the gene matches: 13. The CDR3 sequence is CASSSSGQGWHPETQYF. The CDR3 nucleotides are TGTGCCAGCAGCTCCTCCGGACAGGGGTGGCATCCAGAGACCCAGTACTTC. Combining the CDR3 with reference TRBV7-9 and TRBJ2-5 gives the whole variable domain DTGVSQNPRHKITKRGQNVTFRCDPISEHNRLYWYRQTLGQGPEFLTYFQNEAQLEKSRLLSDRFSAERPKGSFSTLEIQRTEQGDSAMYLCASSSSGQGWHPETQYFGPGTRLLVL.

The chain links TRBV18 to TRBJ2-1, with D possibly TRBD1 on 6 matching bases. V lost 3 bases to trimming and J lost 10 bases, with 16 bases between them. This CDR3 has 14 residues. The V gene's germline CDR1 is KGHSH and CDR2 LQKENI. In nucleotides, the CDR3 is TGTGCCAGCTCACCTTCCCCGGACAGTTCCGAGCAGTTCTTC. It encodes CASSPSPDSSEQFF.

This clonotype was seen a handful of times. The V gene is TRBV9, the J gene TRBJ1-2, with a tentative D call TRBD1 (5 bases). The CDR3 spans 16 residues. V lost 0 bases and J lost 1, with 13 bases in between. Germline V lookup: CDR1 SGDLS, CDR2 YYNGEE. CDR3 DNA sequence: TGTGCCAGCAGCGTAGCCAAAAGTGGGGGTAACTATGGCTACACCTTC. This gives the protein CASSVAKSGGNYGYTF.

J is TRBJ2-3 and V is TRBV4-3, with 9 bases that match TRBD2. The CDR3 totals 16 residues. Per the germline V gene, CDR1 is LGHNA and CDR2 is YSLEER. Trimming removed 2 bases from V and 2 bases from J; junction bases left unmatched: 5. The CDR3 here is CASSQSSGGFTDTQYF. CDR3 sequence (DNA): TGCGCCAGCAGCCAAAGTAGCGGGGGTTTCACAGATACGCAGTATTTT.

This clonotype was detected once. The V call is TRBV7-2, the J call TRBJ2-1, with 10 bases lining up with TRBD2. V was pared by 7 bases and J by 7 bases, with 13 bases of the junction left unmatched. Germline CDR1 SGHTA, CDR2 FQGNSA. This CDR3 has 16 residues. The CDR3 coding sequence is TGTGCCAGCATTACCCACAGCGGGGGGGCGAGGAATGAGCAGTTCTTC. Its protein product is CASITHSGGARNEQFF.

CDR3 residues: CSARGTATTEQYF. The CDR3 nucleotides are TGCAGTGCTAGGGGGACAGCGACAACCGAGCAGTACTTC. The chain employs TRBV20-1 and TRBJ2-5; 7 nucleotides match TRBD1. The J call may be mistaken, given a closer DNA end match to TRBJ2-7. The germline CDR1 and CDR2 sequences are DFQATT and SNEGSKA (reference sequence). This CDR3 has 13 residues.

The rearrangement links TRBV7-3 to TRBJ1-2, with TRBD1 matching 7 bases. Germline V gene data show CDR1 as SGHTA and CDR2 as FQGTGA. Trimming took 0 bases from V and 2 from J; bases not matched to a gene: 3. This CDR3 spans 15 amino acids. CDR3 coding DNA: TGTGCCAGCAGCTTAACGGGGGGACAGAACTATGGCTACACCTTC. Its translation is CASSLTGGQNYGYTF. The whole variable domain, filled in from reference TRBV7-3 and TRBJ1-2, reads GAGVSQTPSNKVTEKGKYVELRCDPISGHTALYWYRQSLGQGPEFLIYFQGTGAADDSGLPNDRFFAVRPEGSVSTLKIQRTERGDSAVYLCASSLTGGQNYGYTFGSGTRLTVV.

This chain connects TRBV12-3 or TRBV12-4 to TRBJ2-7; 10 bases align to TRBD2. The J call is in doubt because the DNA end fits TRBJ2-5 better. This CDR3 has 21 residues. This CDR3 reads CASSLALISGGTAPSSETQYF. The DNA for the CDR3 is TGTGCCAGCAGTTTAGCGCTGATTAGCGGGGGGACCGCACCTTCCTCAGAGACCCAGTACTTC.

Only a few counts were recorded for this clonotype. This chain links TRBV4-1 with TRBJ2-7; 13 bases agree with TRBD2. The CDR3 has 20 amino acids. Germline-derived CDR1 and CDR2 are MGHRA and YSYEKL. J was trimmed by 1 base and V by 0 bases; bases with no gene match: 12. CDR3 nucleotides: TGCGCCAGCAGCCAAGATACAGGGACTAGCGGGGAGGGGCCATCCTACGAGCAGTACTTC. It yields the protein CASSQDTGTSGEGPSYEQYF.

The chain combines TRBV20-1 with TRBJ2-3; 11 positions agree with TRBD2. CDR1 DFQATT and CDR2 SNEGSKA come from the germline V gene (reference sequence). This CDR3 region has 15 residues. With 6 bases clipped from V and 6 bases from J, the junction kept 11 bases outside the gene matches. The CDR3 nucleotides read TGCAGTGCCGGAGATAGCGGGGGGGCCCGGGATACGCAGTATTTT. It yields the protein CSAGDSGGARDTQYF.

This clonotype was detected a few times. The chain links TRBV7-9 to TRBJ1-4; TRBD1 matches at 8 bases. The CDR3 runs to 17 residues. CDR1 is SEHNR and CDR2 is FQNEAQ in the germline V gene (reference sequence). The junction had 8 bases not matched to a gene; V was cut back by 5 bases and J by 0 bases. The CDR3 sequence is CASSPGQGGTTNEKLFF. DNA for the CDR3: TGTGCCAGCAGCCCTGGACAGGGAGGAACAACTAATGAAAAACTGTTTTTT. The full variable domain, its missing parts supplied by reference TRBV7-9 and TRBJ1-4, is DTGVSQNPRHKITKRGQNVTFRCDPISEHNRLYWYRQTLGQGPEFLTYFQNEAQLEKSRLLSDRFSAERPKGSFSTLEIQRTEQGDSAMYLCASSPGQGGTTNEKLFFGSGTQLSVL.

This chain uses TRBV6-2 or TRBV6-3 with TRBJ2-1; 7 bases are shared with TRBD1. Germline values: CDR1 MNHEY, CDR2 SVGEGT. Losses at the gene ends were 7 bases for V and 9 bases for J; bases not matched to a gene: 9. This CDR3 spans 13 amino acids. DNA of the CDR3: TGTGCCAGCACCAAAAGACAGGGTGGTGAGCAGTTCTTC. This translates into CASTKRQGGEQFF.

The V gene is TRBV20-1, the J gene TRBJ2-2, with D tentatively TRBD1 (5 bases). The V and J ends lost 5 bases and 2 bases respectively, with 6 bases between them. This CDR3 has 12 residues. Germline CDR1 reads DFQATT; CDR2 reads SNEGSKA (reference sequence). CDR3 protein: CSAGANTGELFF. DNA for the CDR3: TGCAGTGCTGGGGCAAACACCGGGGAGCTGTTTTTT.

The chain couples TRBV6-2 or TRBV6-3 to TRBJ2-7; D uncertain. Germline V gives CDR1 MNHEY, CDR2 SVGEGT. Between the trimmed V and J ends, which lost 8 bases and 3 bases, there was a span of 5 bases. The CDR3 is 10 residues long. CDR3 residues: CASADYEQYF. In nucleotides, the CDR3 is TGTGCCAGCGCGGACTACGAGCAGTACTTC.

The chain links TRBV20-1 to TRBJ1-3; D remains ambiguous. Germline CDR1 reads DFQATT; CDR2 reads SNEGSKA (reference sequence). This CDR3 spans 12 amino acids. V was cut by 3 bases and J by 1 base, with 4 bases left in between. The CDR3 DNA follows: TGCAGTGCTAGGACTTCTGGAAACACCATATATTTT. Amino acid sequence: CSARTSGNTIYF.

This clonotype occurred a few times. The chain has TRBV14 and TRBJ1-4; D call uncertain. This CDR3 contains 16 residues. Germline V gives CDR1 SGHDN, CDR2 FVKESK. Trimming stripped 1 base from V and 3 bases from J, with 12 bases between. CDR3 nucleotide sequence: TGTGCCAGCAGCCAAGTAGCCGGGCTCCCTAATGAAAAACTGTTTTTT. This gives the protein CASSQVAGLPNEKLFF.

Here the CDR3 reads CSAEWGGRFYNEQFF. The CDR3 nucleotides read TGCAGCGCCGAGTGGGGCGGACGATTCTACAATGAGCAGTTCTTC. The chain has TRBV29-1 and TRBJ2-1, with D tentatively TRBD1 (5 bases). V shed 7 bases and J shed 3 bases, with 19 bases lying between them. This CDR3 has 15 amino acids. CDR1 and CDR2 (germline): SQVTM, ANQGSEA.

This clonotype was seen once. At one end the junction does not follow the germline gene, possibly because of a read error. The chain carries TRBV3-1 and TRBJ2-1; no clear D. The CDR3 is made up of 16 amino acids. Germline-derived CDR1 and CDR2 are LGHDT and YNNKEL (reference sequence). The chain's CDR3 is CASSQDSAPSDNEQFF. The CDR3 region has the DNA TGTGCCAGCAGCCAAGATTCGGCACCCTCCGACAATGAGCAGTTCTTC.